Following are 31 T cell receptor beta chains from one sample sequenced in a study of PD-1 blockade in classical Hodgkin lymphoma (dated by TCRdb to 2020 to 2021). The library was prepared using the immunoSEQ multiplex PCR assay. Drawn from immuneACCESS, this table holds only the in-frame rearrangements with V and J called that TCRdb kept. Clones are partly lost; checked studies trace under half to an unresolved V gene and leave the rest unexplained. The sample profile shows 35,000 to 50,000 clones; 60% to 70% of them were found once. About 3% of the sample rests with the top ten. Explained via the paper, the time point label denotes: cycle 4 day 1 (C4D1), after less than seven weeks of nivolumab. Relapse after autologous stem cell transplantation had occurred in all trial patients, and cohorts A, B and C were distinguished by prior brentuximab vedotin exposure. This specimen consisted of peripheral blood mononuclear cells (PBMCs), obtained before the fourth cycle of nivolumab. All receptors come from a human donor with classical Hodgkin lymphoma.

The chain recombines TRBV5-6 with TRBJ2-5; 11 positions agree with TRBD2. The V segment lost 4 bases and the J segment 3 bases; nucleotides outside the gene matches: 11. The V gene's germline CDR1 is SGHDT and CDR2 YYEEEE. This CDR3 comprises 17 residues. The CDR3 sequence: CASSLGGSGRAKETQYF. In DNA form, the CDR3 reads TGTGCCAGCAGCCTCGGGGGTAGCGGGAGGGCCAAAGAGACCCAGTACTTC.

The chain uses TRBV6-1 and TRBJ1-2; 9 bases map to TRBD1. With V trimmed by 6 bases and J by 4 bases, 6 bases remained unmatched. CDR1 MNHNS and CDR2 SASEGT come from the germline V gene. The CDR3 consists of 14 residues. The CDR3 sequence: CASSRDRVGYGYTF. DNA for the CDR3: TGTGCCAGCAGCCGGGACAGGGTGGGCTATGGCTACACCTTC.

The V gene is TRBV5-1, the J gene TRBJ2-3; the match to TRBD1 covers 8 bases. The CDR3 is 17 amino acids. Germline CDR1 and CDR2: SGHRS and YFSETQ. Losses at the gene ends were 4 bases for V and 1 base for J; bases not matched to a gene: 11. The CDR3 loop reads CASSPPPGGEGTDTQYF. CDR3 nucleotide sequence: TGCGCCAGCAGCCCCCCCCCAGGGGGCGAGGGCACAGATACGCAGTATTTT.

The chain couples TRBV9 to TRBJ1-2; 7 bases fit TRBD1. Germline V gene data show CDR1 as SGDLS and CDR2 as YYNGEE. The CDR3 runs to 15 residues. The trim removed 3 bases at V and 0 bases at J, leaving 5 bases unmatched. CDR3 sequence reads: CASSATGTANYGYTF. The CDR3 nucleotides read TGTGCCAGCAGCGCGACCGGGACAGCTAACTATGGCTACACCTTC. The variable domain in full, with the rest retrieved from reference TRBV9 and TRBJ1-2, is DSGVTQTPKHLITATGQRVTLRCSPRSGDLSVYWYQQSLDQGLQFLIQYYNGEERAKGNILERFSAQQFPDLHSELNLSSLELGDSALYFCASSATGTANYGYTFGSGTRLTVV.

This chain links TRBV5-5 with TRBJ1-2, with 9 positions matching TRBD1. The V gene's germline CDR1 is SGHKS and CDR2 YYEKEE (reference sequence). The CDR3 contains 16 residues. J was trimmed by 4 bases and V by 0 bases; bases with no gene match: 7. The CDR3 here is CASSLEGTGRSYGYTF. In DNA, the CDR3 is TGTGCCAGCAGCTTGGAGGGGACAGGGAGGAGCTATGGCTACACCTTC.

The chain combines TRBV2 with TRBJ2-3, with D perhaps TRBD2 (5 bases). CDR3 length: 14 amino acids. Germline CDR1 reads SNHLY; CDR2 reads FYNNEI. CDR3 loop: CATGGRSSTDTQYF. The CDR3 nucleotides are TGTGCGACGGGCGGGCGGTCTAGCACAGATACGCAGTATTTT.

The chain carries TRBV6-5 and TRBJ1-2, with D perhaps TRBD1 (5 bases). V gave up 4 bases and J gave up 8 bases, with 14 bases separating them. CDR3 size: 13 residues. Germline assignment: CDR1 MNHEY and CDR2 SVGAGI. CDR3 DNA sequence: TGTGCCAGCAGTTTGGGACCGACTGGGGGCTACACCTTC. Encoded protein: CASSLGPTGGYTF.

This chain links TRBV5-1 with TRBJ2-5; a weak D match, TRBD1 (6 bases). Germline V gene lookup returns CDR1 SGHRS and CDR2 YFSETQ. The length of the CDR3 is 14 residues. Trimming removed 1 base from V and 2 bases from J, with 9 bases in between. DNA for the CDR3: TGCGCCAGCAGCTTGTCAGGGGATCAAGAGACCCAGTACTTC. Translated: CASSLSGDQETQYF.

The V call is TRBV28, the J call TRBJ2-5; 7 nucleotides line up with TRBD1. The CDR3 contains 13 residues. Germline CDR1 and CDR2: MDHEN and SYDVKM. The J segment lost 10 bases and the V segment lost 10 bases, leaving 15 bases of the junction unmatched. CDR3 region: CATVGQVVWDQYF. The CDR3 nucleotides are TGTGCCACCGTCGGACAGGTGGTTTGGGACCAGTACTTC.

This clone came up a few times. This chain uses TRBV5-1 with TRBJ1-2, with D maybe TRBD1 (5 bases). This CDR3 has 15 amino acids. Per the germline V gene, CDR1 is SGHRS and CDR2 is YFSETQ. Trimming stripped 0 bases from V and 8 bases from J, with 17 bases between. CDR3 DNA sequence: TGCGCCAGCAGCTTGGCCTACACAGGTTCGGAGGGCTACACCTTC. It codes for CASSLAYTGSEGYTF.

This clone was seen a handful of times. The chain is built from TRBV11-2 and TRBJ2-5; possibly TRBD2 for D (7 bases). The CDR3 is 14 amino acids. The ends were cut back, 3 bases at V and 5 bases at J, with 13 bases in the middle. Germline CDR1 and CDR2: SGHAT and FQNNGV. In nucleotides, the CDR3 is TGTGCCAGCAGCTTTTGGGGGGGCGCGGAGACCCAGTACTTC. As protein: CASSFWGGAETQYF.

V usage is TRBV30 and J usage is TRBJ1-6; possibly TRBD1 for D (5 bases). V dropped 5 bases and J dropped 4 bases, with 18 bases sitting between them. This CDR3 comprises 16 residues. Germline V gene lookup returns CDR1 GTSNPN and CDR2 SVGIG (reference sequence). For the CDR3, the DNA is TGTGCCTGGTCTGGCGCTGCGGGGGGTTATAATTCACCCCTCCACTTT. It encodes CAWSGAAGGYNSPLHF.

This clone was seen more than once but under ten times. The chain carries TRBV28 and TRBJ1-2, with 7 bases fitting TRBD1. The junction had 14 bases not matched to a gene; V was cut back by 6 bases and J by 4 bases. Germline V gene data show CDR1 as MDHEN and CDR2 as SYDVKM. This CDR3 spans 16 amino acids. The CDR3 protein is CASRYSDLGQFYGYTF. DNA of the CDR3: TGTGCCAGCAGATATTCCGACCTGGGACAGTTCTATGGCTACACCTTC.

This chain joins TRBV19 and TRBJ1-5; 8 bases fit TRBD1. V was clipped by 3 bases and J by 4 bases; unmatched bases: 5. Germline V gives CDR1 LNHDA, CDR2 SQIVND (reference sequence). This CDR3 has 15 residues. The CDR3 nucleotides are TGTGCCAGTAGTATCTGGGACAGGATAAATCAGCCCCAGCATTTT. Encoded protein: CASSIWDRINQPQHF.

The J gene is TRBJ1-1, the V gene TRBV28; possibly TRBD1 for D (6 bases). Germline loops: CDR1 MDHEN, CDR2 SYDVKM. The CDR3 length is 15 residues. The V and J ends lost 4 bases and 6 bases respectively, with 18 bases between them. Here the CDR3 DNA reads TGTGCCAGCAGTTCGTGGGAACAGGGAGGCGCTGAAGCTTTCTTT. It encodes CASSSWEQGGAEAFF.

The chain's CDR3 is CASSPTGTLSPGANVLTF. The DNA for the CDR3 is TGTGCCAGCAGCCCTACGGGGACCCTTAGCCCTGGGGCCAACGTCCTGACTTTC. The V gene is TRBV7-2, the J gene TRBJ2-6; D may match TRBD1 or TRBD2 (5 bases each). Between the trimmed V and J ends, which lost 5 bases and 2 bases, there was a span of 19 bases. Looked up from germline, CDR1 is SGHTA and CDR2 is FQGNSA. This CDR3 is 18 amino acids long.

The rearrangement uses TRBV5-6 and TRBJ1-5, with 7 bases identical to TRBD1. Germline V CDR1 and CDR2: SGHDT, YYEEEE. After removal of 4 bases from V and 6 bases from J, the junction contained 4 bases not matched to a gene. The CDR3 extends over 13 amino acids. The CDR3 sequence is CASSADRSQPQHF. The CDR3 nucleotides read TGTGCCAGCAGCGCGGACAGGAGTCAGCCCCAGCATTTT. Variable domain in full (rest from reference TRBV5-6 and TRBJ1-5): DAGVTQSPTHLIKTRGQQVTLRCSPKSGHDTVSWYQQALGQGPQFIFQYYEEEERQRGNFPDRFSGHQFPNYSSELNVNALLLGDSALYLCASSADRSQPQHFGDGTRLSIL.

The V call is TRBV4-1, the J call TRBJ2-7, with 7 bases matching TRBD1. There are 13 residues in the CDR3. Germline CDR1 is MGHRA and CDR2 is YSYEKL. V shed 2 bases and J 6 bases; nucleotides not matched to a gene: 4. The CDR3 sequence is CASSQLTGAEQYF. The DNA of the CDR3 is TGCGCCAGCAGCCAATTAACAGGGGCCGAGCAGTACTTC.

The chain combines TRBV6-5 with TRBJ1-2, with D possibly matching TRBD1 (5 bases). The CDR3 covers 14 residues. Trimming cost V 7 bases and J 6 bases, with 18 bases left between them. Per the germline V gene, CDR1 is MNHEY and CDR2 is SVGAGI. The CDR3 DNA sequence: TGTGCCAGCAACCTAAGAGCCAGGGAGGATGGCTACACCTTC. Residues: CASNLRAREDGYTF.

V gene TRBV7-2 combines with J gene TRBJ2-7; 9 bases agree with TRBD1. This CDR3 region has 16 residues. Germline-derived CDR1 and CDR2 are SGHTA and FQGNSA. J lost 4 bases, V lost 2 bases, and 9 bases had no gene match. CDR3: CASSLSGTGKSYEQYF. The CDR3 nucleotides read TGTGCCAGCAGCTTATCCGGGACAGGGAAGTCATACGAGCAGTACTTC.

This clone was seen at least ten times. The CDR3 bases are TGTGCCTGGAGTGTAGGCGTTATCTACGAGCAGTACTTC. The encoded protein is CAWSVGVIYEQYF. The gene calls are TRBV30 and TRBJ2-7; no firm D call. The V end was cut by 0 bases, the J end by 3 bases, with 9 bases between. Germline CDR1 is GTSNPN and CDR2 is SVGIG (reference sequence). CDR3 size: 13 residues. Together with reference TRBV30 and TRBJ2-7, the CDR3 gives the full variable domain: SQTIHQWPATLVQPVGSPLSLECTVEGTSNPNLYWYRQAAGRGLQLLFYSVGIGQISSEVPQNLSASRPQDRQFILSSKKLLLSDSGFYLCAWSVGVIYEQYFGPGTRLTVT.

This clone was detected a few times. The chain employs TRBV2 and TRBJ1-1, with D perhaps TRBD1 (5 bases). The length of the CDR3 is 14 residues. V shed 7 bases and J shed 4 bases, with 16 bases lying between them. Germline V lookup: CDR1 SNHLY, CDR2 FYNNEI. The CDR3 DNA reads as TGTGCCAGCAAGGATGGGGGAGGAGGCACTGAAGCTTTCTTT. It encodes CASKDGGGGTEAFF.

This clone is categorized as medium-sized. The V and J genes are TRBV5-4 and TRBJ2-7; D possibly corresponds to TRBD1 (6 bases). The germline V and J ends were trimmed by 7 bases and 0 bases, with 11 bases remaining between them. CDR1 and CDR2 from the germline V gene are SGHNT and YYREEE (reference sequence). The CDR3 loop spans 13 amino acids. This CDR3 reads CASQGQSSYEQYF. In nucleotides, the CDR3 is TGTGCCAGCCAAGGACAGTCCTCCTACGAGCAGTACTTC.

This chain links TRBV28 with TRBJ2-7, with TRBD2 as a possible D gene (6 bases). The germline V gene encodes CDR1 MDHEN and CDR2 SYDVKM. V shed 3 bases and J shed 4 bases, with 19 bases lying between them. This CDR3 spans 16 amino acids. The CDR3, as DNA: TGTGCCAGCAGTTTCCAAGGGACTCTAAGTCCTTACGAGCAGTACTTC. As protein: CASSFQGTLSPYEQYF.

J is TRBJ2-6 and V is TRBV6-1; weak D call: TRBD2 (5 bases). Per germline, CDR1 MNHNS and CDR2 SASEGT. The CDR3 length is 12 residues. V was cut by 1 base and J by 10 bases, with 5 bases left in between. CDR3 nucleotides: TGTGCCAGCAGTGAAGGGAGGAACGTCCTGACTTTC. The encoded protein is CASSEGRNVLTF.

CDR3 nucleotides: TGTGCCAGCAGTTATCACCGGGACGGCTATAATTCACCCCTCCACTTT. Protein product: CASSYHRDGYNSPLHF. The chain combines TRBV6-6 with TRBJ1-6; a possible D gene is TRBD1 (5 bases). The CDR3 contains 16 residues. The ends were cut back, 3 bases at V and 3 bases at J, with 12 bases in the middle. Germline V gene sequence: CDR1 MNHNY, CDR2 SVGAGI (reference sequence).

J is TRBJ1-4 and V is TRBV4-3, with 9 bases aligning to TRBD1. V was clipped by 0 bases and J by 7 bases; unmatched bases: 6. Germline V CDR1 and CDR2: LGHNA, YSLEER. The CDR3 has 16 residues. The CDR3 protein is CASSQDTGQGSEKLFF. Here the CDR3 DNA reads TGCGCCAGCAGCCAAGATACCGGACAGGGGAGTGAAAAACTGTTTTTT.

The chain couples TRBV5-6 to TRBJ1-3, with unresolved D. Germline V gene data show CDR1 as SGHDT and CDR2 as YYEEEE. The CDR3 is 12 amino acids. V was clipped by 4 bases and J by 8 bases, with 10 bases between them. The CDR3 nucleotides read TGTGCCAGCAGCGGACGGCCAGACACCATATATTTT. Amino acids: CASSGRPDTIYF.

The chain joins TRBV28 to TRBJ1-6; 11 bases match TRBD1. V dropped 5 bases and J dropped 9; count of bases not matched to a gene: 9. Germline V gives CDR1 MDHEN, CDR2 SYDVKM. The CDR3 has 16 residues. CDR3 region: CASSRDRGAGISPLHF. As DNA, the CDR3 is TGTGCCAGCAGTCGGGACAGGGGGGCCGGGATTTCACCCCTCCACTTT.

This clone was counted only a few times. V is TRBV6-4 and J is TRBJ2-7; tentatively, D is TRBD1 or TRBD2 (5 bases each). V was clipped by 6 bases and J by 4 bases, with 16 bases between them. This CDR3 is built from 14 residues. Per the germline V gene, CDR1 is MRHNA and CDR2 is SNTAGT. CDR3: CASSLPGPNYEQYF. Written as DNA, the CDR3 is TGTGCCAGCAGCCTACCGGGACCAAATTACGAGCAGTACTTC.

The chain couples TRBV5-1 to TRBJ2-2; 8 nucleotides line up with TRBD1. Losses at the gene ends were 0 bases for V and 0 bases for J; bases not matched to a gene: 7. CDR1 and CDR2 (germline): SGHRS, YFSETQ. CDR3 length: 18 amino acids. The CDR3 sequence is CASSLGTGMVTNTGELFF. The CDR3 DNA reads TGCGCCAGCAGCTTGGGGACAGGGATGGTAACGAACACCGGGGAGCTGTTTTTT.